One and the same sample provided the 10 T cell receptor beta chains below, sequenced in a study of a mutant IDH1 vaccine in newly diagnosed glioma. As for time point: week 5, during vaccination. Doses of 300 ug of mutant IDH1 20-mer peptide were given with topical imiquimod. For these TCRs, the target antigens are not known. Profiled with immunoSEQ multiplex PCR; TCRdb holds only in-frame clones, not every one. In the table there are 50,000 or so clones, approximately 79% of which are singletons. The specimen was PBMCs, collected from a glioma patient whose treatment included an IDH1 peptide vaccine. The receptors derive from a woman between 50 and 59 years old with glioma.

The V and J genes are TRBV12-5 and TRBJ2-5; D may match TRBD1 or TRBD2 (5 bases each). The CDR3 runs to 13 residues. Germline CDR1 LGHNT, CDR2 FRNRAP. With 5 bases removed from V and 5 bases from J, the gap between germline ends came to 12 bases. The CDR3 nucleotides read TGTGCTAGTGGTCCCTCGGGGACGGAGACCCAGTACTTC. Its translation: CASGPSGTETQYF.

The CDR3 spells CASSLGGAGSTDTQYF. The CDR3 DNA is TGTGCCAGCAGCTTGGGGGGGGCAGGAAGCACAGATACGCAGTATTTT. V usage is TRBV5-4 and J usage is TRBJ2-3, with D perhaps TRBD1 or TRBD2 (6 bases each). Trimming removed 0 bases at V and 0 bases at J, with 11 bases between. The germline V gene encodes CDR1 SGHNT and CDR2 YYREEE (reference sequence). The CDR3 totals 16 residues.

This sequence joins TRBV9 and TRBJ2-3; D possibly corresponds to TRBD2 (5 bases). The V gene lost 2 bases and the J gene lost 6 bases, with 10 bases spanning the gap. The germline gives CDR1 SGDLS, CDR2 YYNGEE. The CDR3 sequence is 13 residues long. In DNA form, the CDR3 reads TGTGCCAGCAGCGTGGTTACGGGGGATACGCAGTATTTT. This sequence encodes CASSVVTGDTQYF.

The rearrangement links TRBV5-1 to TRBJ2-2, with 8 bases identical to TRBD2. The CDR3 loop spans 16 amino acids. Germline assignment: CDR1 SGHRS and CDR2 YFSETQ. J gave up 1 base and V 4 bases, and 6 bases lay outside the gene matches. The CDR3 spells CASSLKRGLNTGELFF. The CDR3 bases are TGCGCCAGCAGCCTGAAGCGGGGGCTGAACACCGGGGAGCTGTTTTTT.

The chain recombines TRBV4-1 with TRBJ2-2; possibly TRBD1 or TRBD2 for D (7 bases each). The V end was cut by 4 bases, the J end by 6 bases, with 9 bases between. Germline V gene data show CDR1 as MGHRA and CDR2 as YSYEKL. The CDR3 length is 13 residues. DNA for the CDR3: TGCGCCAGCAGCCCAGGGGGGGCCGGGGAGCTGTTTTTT. This encodes CASSPGGAGELFF.

The chain joins TRBV15 to TRBJ2-5; D is unresolved. CDR1 LNHNV and CDR2 YYDKDF come from the germline V gene (reference sequence). This CDR3 is 16 amino acids long. The V end lost 0 bases, the J end lost 3 bases, and 14 bases lay between the germline ends. The CDR3 DNA follows: TGTGCCACCAGCAGAGATCTGTCCGTTGGGGAAGAGACCCAGTACTTC. Translating gives CATSRDLSVGEETQYF.

V and J are TRBV4-1 and TRBJ2-7; TRBD2 matches at 8 bases. The CDR3 consists of 15 residues. The germline V gene has CDR1 MGHRA and CDR2 YSYEKL. J lost 2 bases, V lost 1 base, and 4 bases had no gene match. CDR3 bases: TGCGCCAGCAGCCAAGTAGCGGGGTTACCCTACGAGCAGTACTTC. It encodes CASSQVAGLPYEQYF.

The chain employs TRBV30 and TRBJ1-4; D unresolved. The CDR3 contains 14 residues. The germline gives CDR1 GTSNPN, CDR2 SVGIG (reference sequence). Between the trimmed V and J ends, which lost 0 bases and 8 bases, there was a span of 13 bases. In nucleotides, the CDR3 is TGTGCCTGGAGTGTAACGGCAGTTTGGGAAAAACTGTTTTTT. It yields the protein CAWSVTAVWEKLFF.

This clone is categorized as medium-sized. The chain has TRBV19 and TRBJ1-2; 10 nucleotides line up with TRBD1. The V gene's germline CDR1 is LNHDA and CDR2 SQIVND (reference sequence). The CDR3 has 14 amino acids. V trimming: 7 bases; J trimming: 5 bases; junction bases outside the gene matches: 7. The CDR3 nucleotides read TGTGCCAGTACCCGGGACAGGGGTCTATATGGCTACACCTTC. It specifies CASTRDRGLYGYTF.

V gene TRBV6-1 combines with J gene TRBJ1-6, with D possibly matching TRBD1 (5 bases). The CDR3 has 13 amino acids. Trimming cost V 7 bases and J 7 bases, with 11 bases left between them. Germline lookup yields CDR1 MNHNS and CDR2 SASEGT. In DNA, the CDR3 is TGTGCCAGCATAGGGACGGCAAATTCACCCCTCCACTTT. It is translated as CASIGTANSPLHF.